The 18 T cell receptor beta chains below all came from one sample that was sequenced in a study of T cells in Graves' hyperthyroidism and ophthalmopathy. Amplified TCR beta CDR3 regions derived from RNA transcripts. Using the HTBI primer set, a first-round RT-PCR was run on the TCR CDR3. A single record per CDR3 protein comes from TCRdb applying MiXCR to the multiplex PCR reads. The sample contains approximately 400,000 distinct CDR3 sequences, more than 11% of which appear only once. Material: blood. These TCRs come from a woman between 55 and 75 years old with Graves' hyperthyroidism.

CDR3 residues: CSAKVSEGGSYEQYF. The CDR3 bases are TGCAGTGCAAAAGTTAGCGAGGGAGGGTCCTACGAGCAGTACTTC. The V gene is TRBV20-1, the J gene TRBJ2-7; 7 positions match TRBD2. V dropped 6 bases and J dropped 1; count of bases not matched to a gene: 12. Germline V gives CDR1 DFQATT, CDR2 SNEGSKA (reference sequence). The CDR3 is 15 amino acids.

In its sample, this clonotype was seen many times. The genes are TRBV4-1 and TRBJ1-1; 7 nucleotides align to TRBD1. V shed 4 bases, J shed 1 base, and the junction held 9 bases outside the gene matches. The germline V gene has CDR1 MGHRA and CDR2 YSYEKL. The CDR3 contains 16 residues. CDR3 protein: CASSPRTQGRNTEAFF. In DNA form, the CDR3 reads TGCGCCAGCAGCCCGCGAACACAGGGGAGGAACACTGAAGCTTTCTTT.

This clonotype was counted many times. The gene calls are TRBV13 and TRBJ1-2, with D perhaps matching TRBD1 (5 bases). CDR1 and CDR2 (germline): PRHDT, FYEKMQ (reference sequence). The CDR3 is made up of 12 amino acids. V shed 5 bases and J shed 7 bases, with 11 bases lying between them. The DNA for the CDR3 is TGTGCCAGCAGCCAGGCGGGGCGTGGCTACACCTTC. Its translation is CASSQAGRGYTF.

The chain has TRBV19 and TRBJ2-3; 7 nucleotides align to TRBD1. The germline V gene encodes CDR1 LNHDA and CDR2 SQIVND (reference sequence). The CDR3 is 14 residues long. The ends lost 6 bases at V and 4 bases at J; junction bases unmatched: 7. In nucleotides, the CDR3 is TGTGCCAGTAGAAAGACAGGGATCTCAGATACGCAGTATTTT. Translation gives CASRKTGISDTQYF.

This rearrangement joins TRBV3-1 to TRBJ2-1, with 7 positions matching TRBD2. The J segment lost 7 bases and the V segment lost 7 bases, leaving 13 bases of the junction unmatched. Germline loops: CDR1 LGHDT, CDR2 YNNKEL (reference sequence). The CDR3 totals 15 residues. CDR3 sequence (DNA): TGTGCCAGCACCACTAACGGGGCGGGAGTTAATGAGCAGTTCTTC. This encodes CASTTNGAGVNEQFF.

About this clonotype itself: A read error may produce the germline difference seen at one junction end. DNA for the CDR3: TGCGCCAGCAGCTCTGGGACTAGCGGGAGGCCCTACGAGCAGTACTTC. As protein: CASSSGTSGRPYEQYF. The genes are TRBV7-2 and TRBJ2-7, with TRBD2 matching 15 bases. This CDR3 contains 16 residues. The germline V gene encodes CDR1 SGHTA and CDR2 FQGNSA.

This clonotype was found many times. At one boundary the junction diverges from the germline segment, which might be a read error. The V and J genes are TRBV2 and TRBJ2-1; 12 nucleotides agree with TRBD2. Germline CDR1 reads SNHLY; CDR2 reads FYNNEI. The CDR3 contains 20 residues. The CDR3 here is CASREGLAGTSSFSYNEQFF. CDR3 DNA: TGTGCCAGCAGGGAAGGACTAGCGGGAACATCTTCTTTCTCCTACAATGAGCAGTTCTTC. The variable domain in full, completed from reference TRBV2 and TRBJ2-1, reads EPEVTQTPSHQVTQMGQEVILRCVPISNHLYFYWYRQILGQKVEFLVSFYNNEISEKSEIFDDQFSVERPDGSNFTLKIRSTKLEDSAMYFCASREGLAGTSSFSYNEQFFGPGTRLTVL.

The V call is TRBV7-9, the J call TRBJ1-3; D ambiguous. CDR3 length: 12 residues. V shed 5 bases and J shed 3 bases, with 5 bases lying between them. Germline CDR1 is SEHNR and CDR2 is FQNEAQ (reference sequence). CDR3 coding DNA: TGTGCCAGCAGCGAGGGTGGAAACACCATATATTTT. It yields the protein CASSEGGNTIYF. Full variable domain (outside the CDR3, taken from reference TRBV7-9 and TRBJ1-3): DTGVSQNPRHKITKRGQNVTFRCDPISEHNRLYWYRQTLGQGPEFLTYFQNEAQLEKSRLLSDRFSAERPKGSFSTLEIQRTEQGDSAMYLCASSEGGNTIYFGEGSWLTVV.

The rearrangement joins TRBV5-1 to TRBJ2-1; TRBD2 aligns across 10 bases. Germline V gene data show CDR1 as SGHRS and CDR2 as YFSETQ. CDR3 size: 13 residues. After removal of 6 bases from V and 7 bases from J, the junction contained 4 bases not matched to a gene. The CDR3 spells CASKAGGANEQFF. The CDR3 nucleotides are TGCGCCAGCAAAGCGGGAGGGGCGAATGAGCAGTTCTTC. Filled out from reference TRBV5-1 and TRBJ2-1, the complete variable domain reads KAGVTQTPRYLIKTRGQQVTLSCSPISGHRSVSWYQQTPGQGLQFLFEYFSETQRNKGNFPGRFSGRQFSNSRSEMNVSTLELGDSALYLCASKAGGANEQFFGPGTRLTVL.

This clonotype was recorded at least ten times. The CDR3 loop reads CSARIGDSNQPQHF. The CDR3 DNA sequence: TGCAGTGCTAGAATTGGAGACAGCAATCAGCCCCAGCATTTT. The chain carries TRBV20-1 and TRBJ1-5; unclear D gene. Trimming left V 2 bases short and J 1 base short, with 9 bases between. The length of the CDR3 is 14 residues. Germline CDR1 DFQATT, CDR2 SNEGSKA (reference sequence).

This clonotype came up many times. This CDR3 reads CASTPLRVGSSYEQYF. The DNA of the CDR3 is TGTGCCAGCACCCCACTTCGGGTCGGGAGCTCCTACGAGCAGTACTTC. V usage is TRBV2 and J usage is TRBJ2-7, with D perhaps TRBD2 (6 bases). V was pared by 7 bases and J by 0 bases, with 19 bases between. CDR1 and CDR2 (germline): SNHLY, FYNNEI. The CDR3 contains 16 residues. Together with reference TRBV2 and TRBJ2-7, the CDR3 gives the full variable domain: EPEVTQTPSHQVTQMGQEVILRCVPISNHLYFYWYRQILGQKVEFLVSFYNNEISEKSEIFDDQFSVERPDGSNFTLKIRSTKLEDSAMYFCASTPLRVGSSYEQYFGPGTRLTVT.

This rearrangement joins TRBV10-3 to TRBJ2-5; TRBD1 is a possible D gene (7 bases). Germline assignment: CDR1 ENHRY and CDR2 SYGVKD. This CDR3 region has 15 residues. Trimming stripped 11 bases from V and 2 bases from J, with 21 bases between. The CDR3 loop reads CAATAGQSFQETQYF. CDR3 in DNA: TGTGCCGCCACGGCGGGACAGAGTTTTCAAGAGACCCAGTACTTC.

V usage is TRBV4-2 and J usage is TRBJ2-7, with no clear D. Per germline, CDR1 LGHNA and CDR2 YNFKEQ. The CDR3 totals 15 residues. V gave up 6 bases and J gave up 3 bases, with 18 bases separating them. The CDR3 region has the DNA TGTGCCAGCAGGGCAGACATGGGCGGCTACTACGAGCAGTACTTC. Translating gives CASRADMGGYYEQYF.

This clonotype was found a few times. V is TRBV5-6 and J is TRBJ1-1; maybe TRBD1 (5 bases). Trimming took 5 bases from V and 0 from J, leaving 11 bases between them. Germline V gives CDR1 SGHDT, CDR2 YYEEEE. The CDR3 sequence is 14 residues long. The CDR3 DNA reads as TGTGCCAGCAGATGGGGGAGTATGAACACTGAAGCTTTCTTT. Amino acid sequence: CASRWGSMNTEAFF.

This clonotype was found many times. The rearrangement uses TRBV28 and TRBJ2-3; TRBD1 matches at 12 bases. Per the germline V gene, CDR1 is MDHEN and CDR2 is SYDVKM. Trimming took 5 bases from V and 5 from J; bases not matched to a gene: 11. The CDR3 extends over 17 amino acids. The CDR3: CASSRLGWDRGRDTQYF. The DNA of the CDR3 is TGTGCCAGCAGTCGCCTGGGATGGGACAGGGGGCGAGATACGCAGTATTTT.

Many counts were recorded for this clonotype. This rearrangement joins TRBV20-1 to TRBJ1-2; the D gene is possibly TRBD1 (6 bases). V gave up 0 bases and J gave up 0 bases, with 11 bases separating them. This CDR3 has 15 amino acids. Germline assignment: CDR1 DFQATT and CDR2 SNEGSKA (reference sequence). The CDR3 region has the DNA TGCAGTGCTAGAGACCCCCGGGACACTAACTATGGCTACACCTTC. Amino acid sequence: CSARDPRDTNYGYTF.

A word on this clonotype: This sequence may be a read error, since a much larger clone differs from it by one base. The final CDR3 position lacks the conserved phenylalanine or tryptophan, pointing to a likely read error. The rearrangement links TRBV2 to TRBJ2-2, with D perhaps TRBD1 (6 bases). V lost 1 base to trimming and J lost 5 bases, with 14 bases between them. CDR3 size: 16 residues. The germline V gene encodes CDR1 SNHLY and CDR2 FYNNEI. CDR3 protein: CASSEEGQGWTGELFL. In DNA form, the CDR3 reads TGTGCCAGCAGTGAAGAGGGGCAGGGGTGGACCGGGGAGCTGTTTCTT.

This clonotype was counted at least ten times. The chain has TRBV4-1 and TRBJ2-7; tentative D call: TRBD1 (6 bases). The CDR3 length is 14 residues. Deletions cut 6 bases from V and 6 bases from J, with 18 bases between. Per germline, CDR1 MGHRA and CDR2 YSYEKL. This chain's CDR3 is CASSSIPGVGEQYF. The DNA of the CDR3 is TGCGCCAGCAGTTCCATCCCAGGGGTCGGCGAGCAGTACTTC.